Below are 20 T cell receptor beta chains sequenced from a single sample in a study of T cells in localized non-small cell lung cancer. Sequenced by immunoSEQ multiplex PCR; TCRdb stores in-frame clones only, minus some. The table lists about 1,200 clones, 24% of them singletons. The specimen comprised normal lung tissue next to the tumor, sampled before any cancer treatment. The receptors come from a man aged 40 to 70 with stage III squamous cell lung carcinoma.

The rearrangement joins TRBV14 to TRBJ2-5; 7 bases line up with TRBD2. V dropped 4 bases and J dropped 2; count of bases not matched to a gene: 19. The CDR3 consists of 19 residues. The germline CDR1 and CDR2 sequences are SGHDN and FVKESK. CDR3 protein: CASSPRYLRSLADQETQYF. Here the CDR3 DNA reads TGTGCCAGCAGCCCCCGTTATTTAAGGTCGCTAGCGGATCAAGAGACCCAGTACTTC.

The V call is TRBV18, the J call TRBJ1-1; 7 nucleotides line up with TRBD1. The germline V gene encodes CDR1 KGHSH and CDR2 LQKENI. The CDR3 spans 12 residues. The J segment lost 11 bases and the V segment lost 3 bases, leaving 6 bases of the junction unmatched. The CDR3 coding sequence is TGTGCCAGCTCACCCTACAGGGGTGACGCTTTCTTT. It translates to CASSPYRGDAFF.

In this sample, this clone turned up a few times. The rearrangement uses TRBV19 and TRBJ1-1, with D unresolved. V lost 3 bases and J lost 2, with 7 bases in between. In germline, CDR1 is LNHDA, CDR2 SQIVND (reference sequence). CDR3 length equals 13 residues. The CDR3 here is CASSIYVNTEAFF. In DNA form, the CDR3 reads TGTGCCAGTAGTATTTACGTAAACACTGAAGCTTTCTTT.

This clone is medium-sized by share. The chain recombines TRBV6-8 with TRBJ1-2; D gene unclear. Trimming took 4 bases from V and 0 from J, leaving 9 bases between them. The length of the CDR3 is 14 residues. Per the germline V gene, CDR1 is MNHGY and CDR2 is SAAAGT. The CDR3 DNA follows: TGTGCCAGCAGTTCCTTGAGGTCTAACTATGGCTACACCTTC. It yields the protein CASSSLRSNYGYTF.

V and J are TRBV9 and TRBJ1-6; perhaps TRBD1 as D (5 bases). Germline CDR1 is SGDLS and CDR2 is YYNGEE. V lost 0 bases and J 14 bases, leaving 9 bases between the germline ends. CDR3 length equals 12 residues. As DNA, the CDR3 is TGTGCCAGCAGCGTAGGGGGACTCTCCCTCCACTTT. The encoded protein is CASSVGGLSLHF.

This clone was recorded a few times. The gene calls are TRBV19 and TRBJ2-3; TRBD1 might be the D (5 bases). V lost 3 bases, J lost 5 bases, and 12 bases lay in between. Germline CDR1 reads LNHDA; CDR2 reads SQIVND (reference sequence). The CDR3 runs 14 residues. CDR3 in amino acids: CASSILQGQDTQYF. The DNA for the CDR3 is TGTGCCAGTAGTATTCTGCAGGGTCAAGATACGCAGTATTTT.

CDR3: CASSLGQGYYGYTF. CDR3 DNA sequence: TGTGCCAGCAGCCTAGGACAGGGTTATTATGGCTACACCTTC. The gene calls are TRBV14 and TRBJ1-2; 8 bases line up with TRBD1. Germline loops: CDR1 SGHDN, CDR2 FVKESK. The V segment lost 4 bases and the J segment 5 bases; nucleotides outside the gene matches: 6. The CDR3 sequence is 14 residues long. The full variable domain, with the rest looked up from reference TRBV14 and TRBJ1-2, is EAGVTQFPSHSVIEKGQTVTLRCDPISGHDNLYWYRRVMGKEIKFLLHFVKESKQDESGMPNNRFLAERTGGTYSTLKVQPAELEDSGVYFCASSLGQGYYGYTFGSGTRLTVV.

This sequence joins TRBV28 and TRBJ2-7, with unresolved D. CDR3 length equals 14 residues. V shed 5 bases and J shed 5 bases, with 16 bases lying between them. Germline V gene data show CDR1 as MDHEN and CDR2 as SYDVKM. In DNA, the CDR3 is TGTGCCAGCAGTCAAACACAGTCGTGGGACGAGCAGTACTTC. It is translated as CASSQTQSWDEQYF.

This clone was counted only a few times. This rearrangement joins TRBV19 to TRBJ1-1; D ambiguous. Trimming cost V 2 bases and J 7 bases, with 8 bases left between them. The CDR3 has 12 residues. Germline CDR1 and CDR2: LNHDA and SQIVND (reference sequence). CDR3: CASSIYRGEAFF. The CDR3 bases are TGTGCCAGTAGTATATACAGAGGTGAAGCTTTCTTT.

This clone has only a few counts. V and J are TRBV19 and TRBJ1-2; no clear D gene. Germline V lookup: CDR1 LNHDA, CDR2 SQIVND (reference sequence). Trimming shortened V by 5 bases and J by 1 base, and 11 bases separated the two germline ends. The CDR3 is 14 residues long. CDR3 in DNA: TGTGCCAGTAGTTTGGATGGGTTTAACTATGGCTACACCTTC. Protein product: CASSLDGFNYGYTF.

V usage is TRBV11-3 and J usage is TRBJ1-4; D perhaps matches TRBD1 (6 bases). Trimming took off 0 bases at V and 7 bases at J, with 15 bases between the two ends. This CDR3 is 16 amino acids long. Germline V gives CDR1 SGHNT, CDR2 YENEEA. The DNA of the CDR3 is TGTGCCAGCAGCTTAGAGTTACAGGGACGGGGTGAAAAACTGTTTTTT. It encodes CASSLELQGRGEKLFF.

The V gene is TRBV9, the J gene TRBJ2-7; TRBD2 aligns across 9 bases. The CDR3 contains 16 residues. Germline loops: CDR1 SGDLS, CDR2 YYNGEE. V shed 4 bases, J shed 2 bases, and the junction held 10 bases outside the gene matches. The CDR3: CASSTELASGTYEQYF. The CDR3 region has the DNA TGTGCCAGCAGCACCGAACTCGCTAGCGGGACCTACGAGCAGTACTTC.

The chain employs TRBV19 and TRBJ1-5; maybe TRBD1 (5 bases). This CDR3 contains 14 residues. V lost 3 bases and J lost 6, with 12 bases in between. Germline V gene lookup returns CDR1 LNHDA and CDR2 SQIVND (reference sequence). DNA for the CDR3: TGTGCCAGTAGTATCGCAGGGATGGCTCAGCCCCAGCATTTT. Translating gives CASSIAGMAQPQHF.

V and J are TRBV11-3 and TRBJ2-2; TRBD1 matches 10 bases. The CDR3 runs to 16 residues. CDR1 is SGHNT and CDR2 is YENEEA in the germline V gene. The J segment lost 5 bases and the V segment lost 5 bases, leaving 8 bases of the junction unmatched. CDR3 protein: CASSRGGQGSTGELFF. The CDR3 DNA reads TGTGCCAGCAGCCGCGGGGGACAGGGGAGTACCGGGGAGCTGTTTTTT.

The chain carries TRBV28 and TRBJ2-7, with 11 positions matching TRBD2. V was clipped by 6 bases and J by 2 bases; unmatched bases: 6. Germline loops: CDR1 MDHEN, CDR2 SYDVKM. CDR3 length: 15 residues. The CDR3 spells CASRALAGGTYEQYF. CDR3 nucleotides: TGTGCCAGCAGGGCCCTAGCGGGAGGAACCTACGAGCAGTACTTC.

The V call is TRBV19, the J call TRBJ2-1; 8 nucleotides line up with TRBD1. Germline CDR1 reads LNHDA; CDR2 reads SQIVND (reference sequence). The CDR3 contains 17 residues. V dropped 1 base and J dropped 2; count of bases not matched to a gene: 7. The CDR3 DNA reads TGTGCCAGTAGTATAGGAGGACAGGGCTTTACCTACAATGAGCAGTTCTTC. Translating gives CASSIGGQGFTYNEQFF.

The rearrangement uses TRBV5-1 and TRBJ1-1, with D maybe TRBD1 (6 bases). CDR3 length: 14 amino acids. Trimming took 0 bases from V and 1 from J, leaving 7 bases between them. Germline CDR1 is SGHRS and CDR2 is YFSETQ. The CDR3, as DNA: TGCGCCAGCAGCTTGGGACAGGAGAACACTGAAGCTTTCTTT. It translates to CASSLGQENTEAFF.

The rearrangement links TRBV15 to TRBJ1-2, with D possibly matching TRBD1 (5 bases). CDR1 and CDR2 from the germline V gene are LNHNV and YYDKDF (reference sequence). This CDR3 comprises 15 residues. Trimming took off 3 bases at V and 4 bases at J, with 15 bases between the two ends. The CDR3: CATSRQTVGFYGYTF. CDR3 sequence (DNA): TGTGCCACCAGCAGGCAGACAGTAGGTTTCTATGGCTACACCTTC.

The chain is built from TRBV29-1 and TRBJ1-4; D remains ambiguous. The germline gives CDR1 SQVTM, CDR2 ANQGSEA. This CDR3 region has 12 residues. V lost 6 bases to trimming and J lost 3 bases, with 8 bases between them. The CDR3, as DNA: TGCAGCGTCCGGGATGCTAATGAAAAACTGTTTTTT. This sequence encodes CSVRDANEKLFF.

This sequence joins TRBV18 and TRBJ2-7; the D is unclear. This CDR3 comprises 12 residues. The V gene's germline CDR1 is KGHSH and CDR2 LQKENI. V lost 3 bases to trimming and J lost 6 bases, with 9 bases between them. CDR3 amino acids: CASSPGGVEQYF. The DNA for the CDR3 is TGTGCCAGCTCACCCGGCGGAGTCGAGCAGTACTTC. Filled out from reference TRBV18 and TRBJ2-7, the complete variable domain reads NAGVMQNPRHLVRRRGQEARLRCSPMKGHSHVYWYRQLPEEGLKFMVYLQKENIIDESGMPKERFSAEFPKEGPSILRIQQVVRGDSAAYFCASSPGGVEQYFGPGTRLTVT.